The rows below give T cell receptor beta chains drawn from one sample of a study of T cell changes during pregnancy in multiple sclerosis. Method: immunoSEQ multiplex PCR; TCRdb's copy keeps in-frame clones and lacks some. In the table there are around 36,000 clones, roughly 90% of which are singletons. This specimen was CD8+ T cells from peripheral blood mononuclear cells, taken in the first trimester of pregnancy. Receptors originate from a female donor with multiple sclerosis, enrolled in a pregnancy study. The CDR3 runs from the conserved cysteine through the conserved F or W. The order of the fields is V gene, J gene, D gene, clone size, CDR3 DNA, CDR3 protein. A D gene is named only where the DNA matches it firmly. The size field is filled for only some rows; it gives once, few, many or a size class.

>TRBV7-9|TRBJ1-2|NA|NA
TGTGCCAGCAGCTCCAAAGGGGTTACAGGGTCCTGTTCTGGCTACACCTTC
CASSSKGVTGSCSGYTF
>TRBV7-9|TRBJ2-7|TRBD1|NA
TGTGCCAGCAGCTTGCAGGGGGCAGCAGGCGAGCAGTACTTC
CASSLQGAAGEQYF
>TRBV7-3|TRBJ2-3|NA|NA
TGTGCCAGCAGCTTAACAGGGGGGGTCACAGATACGCAGTATTTT
CASSLTGGVTDTQYF
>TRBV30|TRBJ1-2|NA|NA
TGTGCCTGGAGATGGAGGGATGGCTACACCTTC
CAWRWRDGYTF
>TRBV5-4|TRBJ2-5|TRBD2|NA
TGTGCCTCGATCGGGGGGGAAGAGACCCAGTACTTC
CASIGGEETQYF
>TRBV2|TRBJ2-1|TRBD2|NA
TGTGCCAGCAGTGAAGCGTTCCTAGCGGGGAGAAATGAGCAGTTCTTC
CASSEAFLAGRNEQFF
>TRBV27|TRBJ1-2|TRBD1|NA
TGTGCCAGCAGTCCAAGGGACAGACTTAACTATGGCTACACCTTC
CASSPRDRLNYGYTF
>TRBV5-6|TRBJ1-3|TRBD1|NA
TGTGCCAGCAGCAGGGACAGGGTAGGACCTGGAAACACCATATATTTT
CASSRDRVGPGNTIYF
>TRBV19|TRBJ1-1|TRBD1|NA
TGTGCCAGTAGTGTCGAACAGGGGCCGCTCGACCACACTGAAGCTTTCTTT
CASSVEQGPLDHTEAFF
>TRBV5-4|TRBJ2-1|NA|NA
TGTGCCAGCAGCTTGGAAGGGGCTGAAGGATACAATGAGCAGTTCTTC
CASSLEGAEGYNEQFF
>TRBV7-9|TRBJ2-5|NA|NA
TGTGCCAGCAGCTTAGCCTGGAGTGAGCAAGAGACCCAGTACTTC
CASSLAWSEQETQYF
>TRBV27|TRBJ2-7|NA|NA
TGTGCCAGCAGTTCTTCCTACGAGCAGTACTTC
CASSSSYEQYF
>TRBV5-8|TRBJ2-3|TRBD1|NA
TGTGCCAGCAGCTTGGGACAGGGGGAGGAAGATACGCAGTATTTT
CASSLGQGEEDTQYF
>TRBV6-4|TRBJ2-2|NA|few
TGTGCCAGCAGTGAGGGGGCCGAAAACACCGGGGAGCTGTTTTTT
CASSEGAENTGELFF
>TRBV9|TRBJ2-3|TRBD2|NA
TGTGCCAGCAGCGATGAGCGGGGCAACAGGGATACGCAGTATTTT
CASSDERGNRDTQYF
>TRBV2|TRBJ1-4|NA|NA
TGTGCCACCCTGACGGTTGGGGAGGAAAAACTGTTTTTT
CATLTVGEEKLFF
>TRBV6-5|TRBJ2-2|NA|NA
TGTGCCAGCACCTATGGCACCGGGGAGCTGTTTTTT
CASTYGTGELFF
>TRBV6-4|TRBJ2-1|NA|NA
TGTGCCAGCAGTGACTCGGTGGGGGCCACCAGCAATGAGCAGTTCTTC
CASSDSVGATSNEQFF
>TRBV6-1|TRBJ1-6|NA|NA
TGTGCCAGCACTGAGGGCGCAGGGTCTTATTCACCCCTCCACTTT
CASTEGAGSYSPLHF
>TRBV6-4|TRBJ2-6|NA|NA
TGTGCCAGCAGTGACTCGGACAGCTCTGGGGCCAACGTCCTGACTTTC
CASSDSDSSGANVLTF
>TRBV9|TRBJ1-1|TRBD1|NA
TGTGCCAGCAGCGCAGGGGGCGCGGGGTATCCTGAAGCTTTCTTT
CASSAGGAGYPEAFF
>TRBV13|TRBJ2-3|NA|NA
TGTGCCAGCAGCTTACTTTCTAGCAGTACGCAGTATTTT
CASSLLSSSTQYF
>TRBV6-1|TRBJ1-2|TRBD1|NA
TGTGCCAGCAGTGAAGCTGGGACAGCCTATGGCTACACCTTC
CASSEAGTAYGYTF